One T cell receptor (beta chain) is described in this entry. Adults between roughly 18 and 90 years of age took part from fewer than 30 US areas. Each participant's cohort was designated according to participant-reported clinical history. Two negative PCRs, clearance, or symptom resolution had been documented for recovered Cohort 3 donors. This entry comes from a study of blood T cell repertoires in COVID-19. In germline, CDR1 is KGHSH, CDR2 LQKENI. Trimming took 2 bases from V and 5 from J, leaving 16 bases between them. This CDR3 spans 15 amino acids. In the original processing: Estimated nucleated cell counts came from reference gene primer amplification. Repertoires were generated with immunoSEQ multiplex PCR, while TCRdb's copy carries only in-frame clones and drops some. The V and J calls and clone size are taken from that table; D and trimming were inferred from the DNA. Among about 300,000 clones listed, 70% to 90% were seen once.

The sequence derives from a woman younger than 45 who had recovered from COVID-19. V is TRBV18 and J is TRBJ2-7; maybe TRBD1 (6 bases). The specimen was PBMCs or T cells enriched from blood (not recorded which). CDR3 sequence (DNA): TGTGCCAGCTCACCAGCGCAGGGGACCCTACACGAGCAGTACTTC. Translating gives CASSPAQGTLHEQYF.